The present T cell receptor beta chain was sequenced within a study of a mutant IDH1 vaccine in newly diagnosed glioma. Study-wide context: Vaccination followed radiotherapy alone by 4-6 weeks, or accompanied temozolomide cycles. Sex distribution of treated patients was approximately 60% male and around 40% female; mean age was about 41 years. Standard pretreatment was either radiotherapy, temozolomide, or, for most, radiochemotherapy with temozolomide.

TCRdb's table, derived via immunoSEQ multiplex PCR, lists solely in-frame clones and lacks some. The table shows tens of thousands of clones, with under 85% occurring only once. Concerning this clone: Its antigen is undetermined.

The time point here: week 47, end of study. Vaccinated patients received 300 ug of mutant IDH1 20-mer peptide per dose, with topical imiquimod. Between the trimmed V and J ends, which lost 7 bases and 3 bases, there was a span of 21 bases. Germline V gene lookup returns CDR1 SNHLY and CDR2 FYNNEI. The CDR3 has 16 amino acids. The receptor's source is a man younger than 40 with glioma. The chain combines TRBV2 with TRBJ1-1, with no clear D. This sample comprised PBMCs, obtained from a glioma patient whose treatment included an IDH1 peptide vaccine. CDR3 amino acids: CASTGIREGVDTEAFF. DNA for the CDR3: TGTGCCAGCACCGGAATTCGGGAGGGAGTGGACACTGAAGCTTTCTTT.